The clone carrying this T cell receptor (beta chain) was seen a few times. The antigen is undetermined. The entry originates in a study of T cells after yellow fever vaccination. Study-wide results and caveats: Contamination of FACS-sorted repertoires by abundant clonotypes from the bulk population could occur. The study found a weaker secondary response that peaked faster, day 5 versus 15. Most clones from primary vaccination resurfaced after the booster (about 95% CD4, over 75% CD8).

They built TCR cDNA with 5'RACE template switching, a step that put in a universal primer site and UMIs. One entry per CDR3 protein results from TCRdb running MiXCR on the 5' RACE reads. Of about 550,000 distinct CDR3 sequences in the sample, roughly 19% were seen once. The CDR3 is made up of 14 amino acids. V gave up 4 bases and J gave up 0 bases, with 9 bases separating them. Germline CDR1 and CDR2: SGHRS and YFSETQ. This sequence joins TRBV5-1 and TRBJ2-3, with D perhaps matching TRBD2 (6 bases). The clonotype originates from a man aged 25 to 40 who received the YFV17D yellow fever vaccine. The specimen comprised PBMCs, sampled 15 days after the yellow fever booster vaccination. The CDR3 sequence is CASSGTVSTDTQYF. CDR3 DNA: TGCGCCAGCAGCGGGACTGTAAGCACAGATACGCAGTATTTT.